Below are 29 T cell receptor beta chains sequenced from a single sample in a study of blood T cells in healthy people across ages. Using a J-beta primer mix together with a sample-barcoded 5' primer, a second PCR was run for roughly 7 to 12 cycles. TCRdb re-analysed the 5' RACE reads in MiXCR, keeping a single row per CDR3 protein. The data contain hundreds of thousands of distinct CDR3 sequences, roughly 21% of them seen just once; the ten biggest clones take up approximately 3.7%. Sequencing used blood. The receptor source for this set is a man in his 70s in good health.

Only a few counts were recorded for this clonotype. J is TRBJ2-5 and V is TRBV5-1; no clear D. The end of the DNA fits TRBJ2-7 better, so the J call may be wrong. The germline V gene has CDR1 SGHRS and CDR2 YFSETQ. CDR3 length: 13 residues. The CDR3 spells CASSTDAEYEQYF. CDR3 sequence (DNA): TGCGCCAGCAGCACGGACGCCGAATACGAGCAGTACTTC.

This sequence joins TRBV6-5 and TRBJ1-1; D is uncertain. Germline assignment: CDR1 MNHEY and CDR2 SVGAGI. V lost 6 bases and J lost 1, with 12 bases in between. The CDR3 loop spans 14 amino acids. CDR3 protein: CASSLPWANTEAFF. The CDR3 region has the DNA TGTGCCAGCAGCCTACCATGGGCGAACACTGAAGCTTTCTTT.

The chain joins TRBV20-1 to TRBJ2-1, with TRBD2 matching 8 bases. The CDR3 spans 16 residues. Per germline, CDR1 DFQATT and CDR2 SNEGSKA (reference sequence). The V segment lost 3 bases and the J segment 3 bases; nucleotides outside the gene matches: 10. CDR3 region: CSARRVGSGSYNEQFF. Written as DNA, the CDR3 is TGCAGTGCTAGGAGAGTGGGGAGCGGGAGCTACAATGAGCAGTTCTTC.

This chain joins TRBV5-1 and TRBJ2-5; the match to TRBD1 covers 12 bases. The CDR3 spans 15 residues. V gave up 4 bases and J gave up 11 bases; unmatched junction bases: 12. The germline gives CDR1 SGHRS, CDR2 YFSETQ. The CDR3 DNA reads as TGCGCCAGCAGCACGTCGGGACAGGGGGCCAGAGAGCAGTACTTC. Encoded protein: CASSTSGQGAREQYF.

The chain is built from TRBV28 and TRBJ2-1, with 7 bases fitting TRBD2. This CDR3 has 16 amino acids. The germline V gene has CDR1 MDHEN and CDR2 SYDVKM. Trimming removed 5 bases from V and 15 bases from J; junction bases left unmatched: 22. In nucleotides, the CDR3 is TGTGCCAGCAGTCCGTCGACTAGCCAGATCTCTACCCTGGGGTTCTTC. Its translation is CASSPSTSQISTLGFF.

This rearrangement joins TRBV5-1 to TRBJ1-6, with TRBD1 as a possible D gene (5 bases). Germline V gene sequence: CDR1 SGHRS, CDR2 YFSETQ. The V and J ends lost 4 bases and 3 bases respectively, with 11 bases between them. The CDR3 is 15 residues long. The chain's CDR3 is CASSEQANYNSPLHF. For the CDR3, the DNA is TGCGCCAGCAGCGAACAGGCGAACTATAATTCACCCCTCCACTTT.

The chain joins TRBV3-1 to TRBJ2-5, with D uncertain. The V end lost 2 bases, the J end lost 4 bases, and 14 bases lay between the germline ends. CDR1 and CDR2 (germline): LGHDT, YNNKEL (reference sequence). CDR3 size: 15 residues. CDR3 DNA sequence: TGTGCCAGCAGCCAAAACCCTGAGAGGTCAGAGACCCAGTACTTC. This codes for CASSQNPERSETQYF.

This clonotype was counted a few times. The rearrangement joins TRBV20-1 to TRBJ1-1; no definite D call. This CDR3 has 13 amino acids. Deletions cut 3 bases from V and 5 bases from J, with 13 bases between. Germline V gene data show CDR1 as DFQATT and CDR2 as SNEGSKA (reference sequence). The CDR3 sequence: CSARVRARTEAFF. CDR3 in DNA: TGCAGTGCTAGGGTCCGGGCGAGGACTGAAGCTTTCTTT.

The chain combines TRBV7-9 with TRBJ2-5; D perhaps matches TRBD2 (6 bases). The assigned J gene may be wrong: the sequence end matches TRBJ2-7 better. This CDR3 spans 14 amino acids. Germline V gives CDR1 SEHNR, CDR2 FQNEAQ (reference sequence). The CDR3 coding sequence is TGTGCCAGCAGCAAACGCGGGGTGCGAGACGAGCAGTACTTC. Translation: CASSKRGVRDEQYF.

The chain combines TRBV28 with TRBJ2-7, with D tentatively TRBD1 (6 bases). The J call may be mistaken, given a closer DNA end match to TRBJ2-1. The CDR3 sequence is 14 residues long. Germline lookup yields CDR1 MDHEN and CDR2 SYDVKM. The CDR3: CASRLLGGRREQFF. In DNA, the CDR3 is TGTGCCAGCAGGCTTTTAGGGGGTCGTAGAGAGCAGTTCTTC.

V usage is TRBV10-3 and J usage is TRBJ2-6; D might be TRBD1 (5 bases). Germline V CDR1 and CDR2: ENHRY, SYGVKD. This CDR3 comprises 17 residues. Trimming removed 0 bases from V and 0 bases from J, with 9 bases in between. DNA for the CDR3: TGTGCCATCAGTGAGTCGGGGCGAAACTCTGGGGCCAACGTCCTGACTTTC. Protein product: CAISESGRNSGANVLTF.

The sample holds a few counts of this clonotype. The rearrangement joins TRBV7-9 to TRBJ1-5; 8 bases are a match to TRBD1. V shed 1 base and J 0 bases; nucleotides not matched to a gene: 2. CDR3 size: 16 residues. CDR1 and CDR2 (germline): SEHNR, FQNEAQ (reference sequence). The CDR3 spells CASSLGTGNSNQPQHF. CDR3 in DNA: TGTGCCAGCAGCTTAGGGACAGGGAATAGCAATCAGCCCCAGCATTTT.

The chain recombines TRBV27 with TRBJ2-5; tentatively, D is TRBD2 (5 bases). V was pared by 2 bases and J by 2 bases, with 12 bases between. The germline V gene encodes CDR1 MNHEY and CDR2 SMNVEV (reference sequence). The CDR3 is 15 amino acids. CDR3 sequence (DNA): TGTGCCAGCAGTTTAATCGGGGTGGGACAAGAGACCCAGTACTTC. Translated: CASSLIGVGQETQYF.

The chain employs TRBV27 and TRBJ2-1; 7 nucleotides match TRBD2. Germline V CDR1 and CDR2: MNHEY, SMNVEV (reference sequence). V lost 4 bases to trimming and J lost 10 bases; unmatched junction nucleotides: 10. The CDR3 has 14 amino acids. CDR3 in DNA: TGTGCCAGCAGTTACAGCGGGGCCCACCAGGAGCAGTTCTTC. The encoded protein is CASSYSGAHQEQFF.

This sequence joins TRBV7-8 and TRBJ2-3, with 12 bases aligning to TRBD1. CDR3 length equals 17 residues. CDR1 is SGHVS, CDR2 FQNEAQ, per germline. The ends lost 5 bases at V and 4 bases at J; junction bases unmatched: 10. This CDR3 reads CASSDSGTGGFADTQYF. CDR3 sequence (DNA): TGTGCCAGCAGCGACTCGGGGACAGGGGGCTTCGCAGATACGCAGTATTTT.

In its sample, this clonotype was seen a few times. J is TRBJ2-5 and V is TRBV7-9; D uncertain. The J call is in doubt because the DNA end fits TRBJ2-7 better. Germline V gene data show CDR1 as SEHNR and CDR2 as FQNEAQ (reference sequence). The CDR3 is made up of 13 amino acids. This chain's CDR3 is CASSYRTSHEQYF. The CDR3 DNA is TGTGCCAGCAGCTACCGGACCTCTCACGAGCAGTACTTC.

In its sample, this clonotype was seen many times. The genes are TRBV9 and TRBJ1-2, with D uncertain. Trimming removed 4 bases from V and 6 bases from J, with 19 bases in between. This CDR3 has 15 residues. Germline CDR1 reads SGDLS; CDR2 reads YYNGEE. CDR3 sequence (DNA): TGTGCCAGCAGCTCTCCCGGGCCCAACTTCGATGGCTACACCTTC. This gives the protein CASSSPGPNFDGYTF.

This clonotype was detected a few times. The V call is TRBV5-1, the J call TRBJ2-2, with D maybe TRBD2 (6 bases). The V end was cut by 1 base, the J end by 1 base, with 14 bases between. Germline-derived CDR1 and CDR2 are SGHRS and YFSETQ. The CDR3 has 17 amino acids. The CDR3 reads CASSLLGVAENTGELFF. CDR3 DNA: TGCGCCAGCAGCTTGCTCGGAGTAGCGGAGAACACCGGGGAGCTGTTTTTT.

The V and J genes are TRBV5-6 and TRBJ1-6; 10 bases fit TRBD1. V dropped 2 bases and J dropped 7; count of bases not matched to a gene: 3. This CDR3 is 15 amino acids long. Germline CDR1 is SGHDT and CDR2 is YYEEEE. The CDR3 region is CASSFGTGDNSPLHF. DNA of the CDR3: TGTGCCAGCAGCTTCGGGACAGGGGACAATTCACCCCTCCACTTT.

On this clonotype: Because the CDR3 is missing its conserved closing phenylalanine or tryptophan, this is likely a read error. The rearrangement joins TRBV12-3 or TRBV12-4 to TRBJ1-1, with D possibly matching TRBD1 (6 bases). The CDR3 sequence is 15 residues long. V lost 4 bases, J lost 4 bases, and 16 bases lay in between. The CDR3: CASSSYRVSGTEAFS. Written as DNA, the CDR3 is TGTGCCAGCAGTTCGTACAGGGTATCCGGCACTGAAGCTTTCTCT.

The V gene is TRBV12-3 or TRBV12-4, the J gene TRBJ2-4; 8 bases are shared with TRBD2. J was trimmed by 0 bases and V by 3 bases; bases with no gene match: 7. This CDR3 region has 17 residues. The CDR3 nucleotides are TGTGCCAGCAGTTTTATTGGCGGGGGGCTAGCCAAAAACATTCAGTACTTC. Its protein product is CASSFIGGGLAKNIQYF.

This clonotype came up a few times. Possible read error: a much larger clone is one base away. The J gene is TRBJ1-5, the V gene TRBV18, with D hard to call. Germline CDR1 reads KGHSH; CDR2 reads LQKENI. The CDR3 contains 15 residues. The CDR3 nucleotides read TGTGCCAGCTCCCCGGCAGGCATTAGCAGTCAGCCCCAGCATTTT. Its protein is CASSPAGISSQPQHF.

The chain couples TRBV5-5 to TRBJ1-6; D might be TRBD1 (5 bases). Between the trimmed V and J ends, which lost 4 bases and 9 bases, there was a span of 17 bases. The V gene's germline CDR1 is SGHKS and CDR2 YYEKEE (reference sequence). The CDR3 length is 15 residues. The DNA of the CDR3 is TGTGCCAGCAGCCCCTCGGGACTGGGGGGTTCACCCCTCCACTTT. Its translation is CASSPSGLGGSPLHF. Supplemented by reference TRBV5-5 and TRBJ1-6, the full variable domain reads DAGVTQSPTHLIKTRGQQVTLRCSPISGHKSVSWYQQVLGQGPQFIFQYYEKEERGRGNFPDRFSARQFPNYSSELNVNALLLGDSALYLCASSPSGLGGSPLHFGNGTRLTVT.

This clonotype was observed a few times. In DNA, the CDR3 is TGCAGTGCTAGAGACCGAACTAGCGGACGCTCCTACAATGAGCAGTTCTTC. Protein sequence: CSARDRTSGRSYNEQFF. This chain links TRBV20-1 with TRBJ2-1, with TRBD2 identical over 8 bases. CDR1 is DFQATT and CDR2 is SNEGSKA in the germline V gene (reference sequence). V lost 0 bases to trimming and J lost 0 bases; unmatched junction nucleotides: 7. CDR3 length: 17 residues.

DNA for the CDR3: TGTGCCAGCAGTGTGGGAGGTCTGAAGCAGTTCTTC. Residues: CASSVGGLKQFF. V and J are TRBV2 and TRBJ2-1; D perhaps matches TRBD2 (6 bases). The V gene's germline CDR1 is SNHLY and CDR2 FYNNEI. Trimming removed 4 bases from V and 11 bases from J, with 12 bases in between. The CDR3 is 12 residues long.

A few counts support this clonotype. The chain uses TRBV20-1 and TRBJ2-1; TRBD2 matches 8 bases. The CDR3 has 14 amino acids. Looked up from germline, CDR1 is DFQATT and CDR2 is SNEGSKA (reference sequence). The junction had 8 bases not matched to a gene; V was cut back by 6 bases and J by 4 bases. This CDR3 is CSAITSGHYNEQFF. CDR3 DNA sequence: TGCAGTGCCATCACTAGCGGCCATTACAATGAGCAGTTCTTC.

CDR3 sequence reads: CASSQGATKTQYF. The DNA of the CDR3 is TGTGCCAGCAGCCAGGGGGCTACGAAGACCCAGTACTTC. The chain is built from TRBV3-1 and TRBJ2-5, with D possibly being TRBD1 (6 bases). V shed 3 bases and J shed 6 bases, with 11 bases lying between them. The CDR3 spans 13 residues. Germline loops: CDR1 LGHDT, CDR2 YNNKEL (reference sequence).

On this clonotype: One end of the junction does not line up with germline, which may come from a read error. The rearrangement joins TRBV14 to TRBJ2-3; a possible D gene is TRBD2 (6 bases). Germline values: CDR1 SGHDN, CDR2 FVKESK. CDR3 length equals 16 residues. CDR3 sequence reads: CASSQDYGTVTGTQYF. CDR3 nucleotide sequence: TGTGCCAGCAGCCAAGACTACGGGACTGTTACAGGTACGCAGTATTTT.

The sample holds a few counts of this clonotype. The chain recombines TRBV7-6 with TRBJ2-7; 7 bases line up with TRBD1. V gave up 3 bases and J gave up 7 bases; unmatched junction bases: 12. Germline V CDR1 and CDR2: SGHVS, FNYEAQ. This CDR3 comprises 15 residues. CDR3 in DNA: TGTGCCAGCAGCTTCTCCGAGGGACAGCTAGAGGAGCAGTACTTC. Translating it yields CASSFSEGQLEEQYF.